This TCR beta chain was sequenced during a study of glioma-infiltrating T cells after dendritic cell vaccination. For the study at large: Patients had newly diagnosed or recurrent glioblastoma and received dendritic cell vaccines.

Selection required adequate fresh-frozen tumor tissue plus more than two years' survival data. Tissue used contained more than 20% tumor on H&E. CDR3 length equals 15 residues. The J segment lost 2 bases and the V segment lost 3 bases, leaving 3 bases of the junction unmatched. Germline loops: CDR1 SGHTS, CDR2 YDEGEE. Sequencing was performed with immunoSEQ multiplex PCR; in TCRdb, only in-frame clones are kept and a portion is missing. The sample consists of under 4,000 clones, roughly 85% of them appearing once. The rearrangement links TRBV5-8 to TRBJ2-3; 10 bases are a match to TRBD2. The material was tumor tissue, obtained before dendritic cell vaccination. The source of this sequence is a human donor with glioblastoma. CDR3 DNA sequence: TGTGCCAGCAGCTCGGGACTAGCGACCACAGATACGCAGTATTTT. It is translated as CASSSGLATTDTQYF.